This T cell receptor beta chain was sequenced for a study of naive and memory T cell subsets. Amplification of ligated cDNA took four PCR rounds with SP2 and nested alpha and beta constant primers. Alpha and beta constant region primers primed reverse transcription for blood and skin samples. TCRdb ran MiXCR on the 5' RACE reads and lists one entry per CDR3 protein. In the table there are about 56,000 distinct CDR3 sequences, 6.5% to 8.5% of which are singletons. V lost 5 bases and J lost 2, with 17 bases in between. The CDR3 is made up of 16 amino acids. Per germline, CDR1 SGHTA and CDR2 FQGNSA. A UMI-containing oligonucleotide was joined by 3' ligation to the TCR cDNA template. Whole blood, about 2.5 ml, came from adult healthy volunteers. Cells were not sorted; total RNA input targeted roughly 1 to 1,100 ng.

The TCR was taken from a female donor in good health. The rearrangement uses TRBV7-2 and TRBJ2-3; D possibly corresponds to TRBD1 (5 bases). The CDR3 DNA reads as TGTGCCAGCAGCCGAACCTACCGACAGAACACAGATACGCAGTATTTT. Protein sequence: CASSRTYRQNTDTQYF. The full variable domain, rest sourced from reference TRBV7-2 and TRBJ2-3, is GAGVSQSPSNKVTEKGKDVELRCDPISGHTALYWYRQSLGQGLEFLIYFQGNSAPDKSGLPSDRFSAERTGGSVSTLTIQRTQQEDSAVYLCASSRTYRQNTDTQYFGPGTRLTVL.